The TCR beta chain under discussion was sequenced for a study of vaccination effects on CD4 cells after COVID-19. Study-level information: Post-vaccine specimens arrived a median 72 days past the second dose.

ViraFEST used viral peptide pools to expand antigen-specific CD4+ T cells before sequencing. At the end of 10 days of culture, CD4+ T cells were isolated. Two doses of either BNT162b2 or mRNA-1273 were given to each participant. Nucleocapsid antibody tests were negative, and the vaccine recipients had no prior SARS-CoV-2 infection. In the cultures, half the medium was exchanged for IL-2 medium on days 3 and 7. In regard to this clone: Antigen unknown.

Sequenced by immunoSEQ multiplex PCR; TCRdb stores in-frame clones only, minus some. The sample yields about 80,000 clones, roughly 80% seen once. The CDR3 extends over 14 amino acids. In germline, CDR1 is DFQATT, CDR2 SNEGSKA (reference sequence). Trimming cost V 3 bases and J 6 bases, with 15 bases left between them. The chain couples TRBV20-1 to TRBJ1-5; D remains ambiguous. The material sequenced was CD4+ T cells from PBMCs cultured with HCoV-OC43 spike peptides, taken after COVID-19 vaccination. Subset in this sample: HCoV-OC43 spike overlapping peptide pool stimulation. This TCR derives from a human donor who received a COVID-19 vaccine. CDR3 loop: CSASVDGPSQPQHF. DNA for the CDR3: TGCAGTGCTAGTGTTGACGGCCCTAGTCAGCCCCAGCATTTT.